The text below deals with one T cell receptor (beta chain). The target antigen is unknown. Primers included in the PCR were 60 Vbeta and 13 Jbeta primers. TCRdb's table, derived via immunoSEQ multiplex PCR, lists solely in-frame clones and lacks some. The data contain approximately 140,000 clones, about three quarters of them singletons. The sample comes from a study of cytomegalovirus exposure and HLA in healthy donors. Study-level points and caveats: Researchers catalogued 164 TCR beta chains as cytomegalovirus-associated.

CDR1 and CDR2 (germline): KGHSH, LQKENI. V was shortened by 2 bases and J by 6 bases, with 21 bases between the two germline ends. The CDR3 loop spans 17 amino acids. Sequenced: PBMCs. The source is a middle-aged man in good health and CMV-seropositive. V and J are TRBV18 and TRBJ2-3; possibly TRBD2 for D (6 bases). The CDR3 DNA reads TGTGCCAGCTCACCATCAGGGACTGACCCCAAGAGGGATACGCAGTATTTT. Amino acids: CASSPSGTDPKRDTQYF.